This paragraph covers one T cell receptor (beta chain) sequence. In the authors' workflow: It was from reference gene primer amplification that nucleated cell counts were estimated. Here immunoSEQ multiplex PCR was the method, and the copy in TCRdb shows in-frame clones only, minus some. V and J calls and clone size are copied from that table; D and trimming were computed from the DNA. Counted here are 380,000 or so clones, roughly 77% occurring once; the ten biggest clones make up 1.1%. These data belong to a study of blood T cell repertoires in COVID-19. Turning to the study itself: Samples of COVID-19 (acute and convalescent) were obtained from the United States, Italy and Spain. In each case, the material was cDNA or gDNA derived from T cells, B-cell-depleted T cells, or PBMCs.

This CDR3 is built from 13 residues. CDR1 is SGHKS and CDR2 is YYEKEE in the germline V gene (reference sequence). V was shortened by 0 bases and J by 12 bases, with 10 bases between the two germline ends. The sample consisted of peripheral blood. This chain connects TRBV5-5 to TRBJ1-6; D remains unclear. The source is a human donor with acute or convalescent COVID-19. The donor label of this sample is uncertain. DNA for the CDR3: TGTGCCAGCAGCTTGGTGCCACTAGAACCCCTCCACTTT. Its protein is CASSLVPLEPLHF.